This TCR beta chain was sequenced for a study of CD8 T cells in ankylosing spondylitis. The study, taken as a whole, reports: Several highly homologous variants made up a TCR beta motif, and this motif appeared characteristic of ankylosing spondylitis blood.

TCRdb ran MiXCR on the 5' RACE reads and lists one entry per CDR3 protein. Of about 240,000 distinct CDR3 sequences detected, roughly a quarter appear once; the ten largest clones hold around 0.64%. This CDR3 has 15 amino acids. V gave up 4 bases and J gave up 6 bases, with 18 bases separating them. Germline CDR1 reads SGHRS; CDR2 reads YFSETQ. This clonotype was observed at least ten times. Its cognate antigen is unknown. The chain links TRBV5-1 to TRBJ2-3, with D unresolved. This TCR came from a male donor with ankylosing spondylitis or in good health (not recorded which). Material for sequencing was blood, either unsorted or a sorted T cell fraction (not recorded which). The DNA for the CDR3 is TGCGCCAGCAGCCTCCTAATCAGCAATGGGGATACGCAGTATTTT. It translates to CASSLLISNGDTQYF.